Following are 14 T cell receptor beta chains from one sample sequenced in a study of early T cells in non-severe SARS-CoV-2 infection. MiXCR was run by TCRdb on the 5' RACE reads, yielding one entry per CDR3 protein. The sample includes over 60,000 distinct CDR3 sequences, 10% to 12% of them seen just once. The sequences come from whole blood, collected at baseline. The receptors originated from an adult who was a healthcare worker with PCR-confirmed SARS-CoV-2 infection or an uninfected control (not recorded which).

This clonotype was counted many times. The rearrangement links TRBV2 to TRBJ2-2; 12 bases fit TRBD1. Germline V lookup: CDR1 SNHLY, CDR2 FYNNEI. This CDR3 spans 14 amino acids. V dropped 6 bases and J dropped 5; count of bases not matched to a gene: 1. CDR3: CASRGQGATGELFF. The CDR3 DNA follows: TGTGCCAGCAGGGGACAGGGGGCAACCGGGGAGCTGTTTTTT.

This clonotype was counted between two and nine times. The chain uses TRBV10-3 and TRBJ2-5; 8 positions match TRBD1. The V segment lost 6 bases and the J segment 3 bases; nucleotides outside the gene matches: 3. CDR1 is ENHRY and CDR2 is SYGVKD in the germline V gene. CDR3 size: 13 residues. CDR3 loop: CAIRGTGEETQYF. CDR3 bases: TGTGCCATCAGGGGGACAGGAGAAGAGACCCAGTACTTC.

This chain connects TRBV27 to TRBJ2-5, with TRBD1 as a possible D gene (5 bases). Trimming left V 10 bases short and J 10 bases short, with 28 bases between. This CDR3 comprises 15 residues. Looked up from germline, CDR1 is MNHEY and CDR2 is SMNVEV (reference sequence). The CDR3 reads CATQPWGNAKRGQYF. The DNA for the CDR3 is TGTGCCACCCAGCCGTGGGGCAACGCAAAGAGAGGCCAGTACTTC.

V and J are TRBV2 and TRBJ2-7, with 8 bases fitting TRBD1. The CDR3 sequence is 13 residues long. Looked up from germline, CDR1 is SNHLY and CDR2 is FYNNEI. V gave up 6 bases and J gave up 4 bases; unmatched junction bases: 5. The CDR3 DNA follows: TGTGCCAGCAGCCCCACAGGGGGGTACGAGCAGTACTTC. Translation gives CASSPTGGYEQYF.

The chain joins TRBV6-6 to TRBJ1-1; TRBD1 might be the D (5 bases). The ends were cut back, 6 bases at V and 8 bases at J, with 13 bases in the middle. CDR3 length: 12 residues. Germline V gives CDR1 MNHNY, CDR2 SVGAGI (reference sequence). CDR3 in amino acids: CASRLQGMEAFF. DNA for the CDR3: TGTGCCAGCAGGCTCCAGGGAATGGAAGCTTTCTTT.

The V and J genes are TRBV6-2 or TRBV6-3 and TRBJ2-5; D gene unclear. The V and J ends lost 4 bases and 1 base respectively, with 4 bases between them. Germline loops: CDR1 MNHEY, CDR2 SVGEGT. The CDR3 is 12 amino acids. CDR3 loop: CASSSSQETQYF. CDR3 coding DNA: TGTGCCAGCAGTTCCTCCCAAGAGACCCAGTACTTC.

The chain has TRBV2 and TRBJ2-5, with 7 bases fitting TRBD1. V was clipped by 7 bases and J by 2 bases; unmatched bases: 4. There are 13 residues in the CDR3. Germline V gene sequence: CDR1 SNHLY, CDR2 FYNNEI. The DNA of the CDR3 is TGTGCCAGCACCCGGGACAGACAAGAGACCCAGTACTTC. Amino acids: CASTRDRQETQYF.

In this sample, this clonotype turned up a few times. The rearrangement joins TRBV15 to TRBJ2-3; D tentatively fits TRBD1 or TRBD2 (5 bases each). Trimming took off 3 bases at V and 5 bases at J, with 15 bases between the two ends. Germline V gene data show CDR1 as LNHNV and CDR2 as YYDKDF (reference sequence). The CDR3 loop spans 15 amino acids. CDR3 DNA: TGTGCCACCAGCAGCAGGGCGACCCGGGGAGATACGCAGTATTTT. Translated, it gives CATSSRATRGDTQYF. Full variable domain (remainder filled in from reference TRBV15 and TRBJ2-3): DAMVIQNPRYQVTQFGKPVTLSCSQTLNHNVMYWYQQKSSQAPKLLFHYYDKDFNNEADTPDNFQSRRPNTSFCFLDIRSPGLGDTAMYLCATSSRATRGDTQYFGPGTRLTVL.

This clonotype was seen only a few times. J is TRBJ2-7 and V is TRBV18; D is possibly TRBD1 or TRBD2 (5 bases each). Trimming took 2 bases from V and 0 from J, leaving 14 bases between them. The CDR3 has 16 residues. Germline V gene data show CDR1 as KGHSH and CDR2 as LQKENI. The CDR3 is CASSPLGTESSYEQYF. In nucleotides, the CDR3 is TGTGCCAGCTCACCATTAGGGACGGAGAGCTCCTACGAGCAGTACTTC.

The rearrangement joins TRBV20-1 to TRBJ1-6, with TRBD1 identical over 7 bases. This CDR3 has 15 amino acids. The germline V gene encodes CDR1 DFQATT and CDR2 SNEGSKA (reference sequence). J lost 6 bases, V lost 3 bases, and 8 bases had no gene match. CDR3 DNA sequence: TGCAGTGCTAGGAAACAGGGGAACGGTAATTCACCCCTCCACTTT. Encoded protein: CSARKQGNGNSPLHF.

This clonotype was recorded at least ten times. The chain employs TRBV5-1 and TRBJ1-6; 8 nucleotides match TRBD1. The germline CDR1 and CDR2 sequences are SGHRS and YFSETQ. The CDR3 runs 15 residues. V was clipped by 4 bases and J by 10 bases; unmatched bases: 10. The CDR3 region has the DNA TGCGCCAGCAGCGGTGTCACAGGGGGAGGGTCACCCCTCCACTTT. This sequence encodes CASSGVTGGGSPLHF.

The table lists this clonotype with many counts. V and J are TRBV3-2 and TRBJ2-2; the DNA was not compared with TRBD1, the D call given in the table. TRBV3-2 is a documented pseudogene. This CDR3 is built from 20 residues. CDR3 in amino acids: CASSEKAFSGTPIGTGELFF. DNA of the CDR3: TGTGCCAGCAGCGAGAAGGCGTTTTCCGGGACCCCCATCGGAACCGGGGAGCTGTTTTTT.

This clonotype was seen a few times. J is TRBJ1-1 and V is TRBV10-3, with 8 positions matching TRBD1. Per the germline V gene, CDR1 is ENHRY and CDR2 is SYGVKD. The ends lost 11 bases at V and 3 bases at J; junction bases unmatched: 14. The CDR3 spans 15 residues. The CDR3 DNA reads TGTGCCGCCGGAGGAGACAGGGGAGCGTACACTGAAGCTTTCTTT. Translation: CAAGGDRGAYTEAFF.

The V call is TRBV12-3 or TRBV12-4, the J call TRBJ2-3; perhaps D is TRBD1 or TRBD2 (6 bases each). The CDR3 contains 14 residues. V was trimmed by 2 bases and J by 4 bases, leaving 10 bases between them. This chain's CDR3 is CASSLMGGPDTQYF. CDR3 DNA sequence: TGTGCCAGCAGTTTAATGGGGGGCCCAGATACGCAGTATTTT.